This paragraph covers one T cell receptor (beta chain) sequence. Its target is not known. Individual cDNA molecules received unique molecular identifiers in the library. TCRdb re-analysed the RACE reads in MiXCR, keeping a single row per CDR3 protein. The profile covers some 350,000 distinct CDR3 sequences, with around 7% appearing a single time and 8.4% taken by the ten largest. The data stem from a study of human T cells and chemical hapten exposure. Background on the study: Weekly diphenylcyclopropenone doses were given to patients' scalps across the approximately 26-week study.

Study-level points and caveats: Significantly more large CDR3 similarity clusters arose among expanded TCRs than among controls.

Specified time point: patch test 1, 2 weeks after DPC sensitization. Treatment in this sample: therapeutic diphenylcyclopropenone sensitization with weekly scalp DPC. J lost 2 bases, V lost 6 bases, and 7 bases had no gene match. CDR3 length: 15 residues. The V and J genes are TRBV12-3 or TRBV12-4 and TRBJ2-3; 8 bases fit TRBD2. Specimen: whole blood, collected in connection with sensitization to the hapten diphenylcyclopropenone (DPC). The receptor's source is a woman aged 18-30 years with alopecia areata. Some clones in this sample may be carry-over from other donors' samples. CDR3 protein: CASSRGGTNTDTQYF. In DNA form, the CDR3 reads TGTGCCAGCAGCCGGGGGGGGACAAACACAGATACGCAGTATTTT.